What follows are 20 T cell receptor beta chains derived from one specimen sequenced in a study of blood T cell repertoires in COVID-19. Method: immunoSEQ multiplex PCR; TCRdb's copy keeps in-frame clones and lacks some. Here the sample spans around 98,000 clones, about 90% being singletons. Sequenced input: peripheral blood. The receptors stem from a man aged 70-80 years with acute or convalescent COVID-19.

V gene TRBV14 combines with J gene TRBJ1-1, with D perhaps matching TRBD1 (5 bases). Germline CDR1 reads SGHDN; CDR2 reads FVKESK. The CDR3 consists of 15 residues. V lost 0 bases, J lost 2 bases, and 10 bases lay in between. CDR3 residues: CASSQDFRGNTEAFF. In nucleotides, the CDR3 is TGTGCCAGCAGCCAAGATTTTAGGGGTAACACTGAAGCTTTCTTT. The entire variable domain, with the rest obtained from reference TRBV14 and TRBJ1-1, is as follows: EAGVTQFPSHSVIEKGQTVTLRCDPISGHDNLYWYRRVMGKEIKFLLHFVKESKQDESGMPNNRFLAERTGGTYSTLKVQPAELEDSGVYFCASSQDFRGNTEAFFGQGTRLTVV.

CDR3 nucleotides: TGTGCCAGCAGTGATGAGAAACAGAGCTTTAATGAAAAACTGTTTTTT. This gives the protein CASSDEKQSFNEKLFF. The J gene is TRBJ1-4, the V gene TRBV6-1; D remains unclear. With 3 bases removed from V and 4 bases from J, the gap between germline ends came to 15 bases. The CDR3 runs 16 residues. Germline CDR1 MNHNS, CDR2 SASEGT.

This clone was seen a single time. The chain carries TRBV11-3 and TRBJ2-7; maybe TRBD2 (5 bases). Per the germline V gene, CDR1 is SGHNT and CDR2 is YENEEA. This CDR3 comprises 14 residues. The germline V and J ends were trimmed by 1 base and 2 bases, with 9 bases remaining between them. The CDR3 bases are TGTGCCAGCAGCTTAGGGGTGGGAGCCTACGAGCAGTACTTC. This sequence encodes CASSLGVGAYEQYF.

This clone was picked up a small number of times. The chain uses TRBV2 and TRBJ2-5; 11 bases fit TRBD2. The trim removed 1 base at V and 2 bases at J, leaving 6 bases unmatched. Germline loops: CDR1 SNHLY, CDR2 FYNNEI. CDR3 length: 17 amino acids. CDR3: CASSEVGLAGGQETQYF. CDR3 in DNA: TGTGCCAGCAGTGAAGTGGGGCTAGCGGGGGGTCAAGAGACCCAGTACTTC.

The chain combines TRBV3-1 (or the pseudogene TRBV3-2) with TRBJ2-3; D is perhaps TRBD2 (6 bases). Trimming cost V 3 bases and J 2 bases, with 15 bases left between them. Germline values: CDR1 LGHDT, CDR2 YNNKEL (reference sequence). The CDR3 covers 16 residues. The CDR3 region is CASSQGLRDSTDTQYF. The CDR3 coding sequence is TGTGCCAGCAGCCAGGGCCTCCGGGACTCCACAGATACGCAGTATTTT.

The J gene is TRBJ2-4, the V gene TRBV4-2; D is perhaps TRBD2 (6 bases). Germline V lookup: CDR1 LGHNA, CDR2 YNFKEQ. There are 17 residues in the CDR3. Between the trimmed V and J ends, which lost 0 bases and 1 base, there was a span of 13 bases. This chain's CDR3 is CASSQETSGTAKNIQYF. CDR3 DNA sequence: TGTGCCAGCAGCCAAGAGACCTCCGGGACTGCCAAAAACATTCAGTACTTC.

This chain joins TRBV15 and TRBJ2-5; 9 bases match TRBD2. The CDR3 spans 15 residues. The germline V gene has CDR1 LNHNV and CDR2 YYDKDF (reference sequence). After removal of 2 bases from V and 5 bases from J, the junction contained 6 bases not matched to a gene. The CDR3 bases are TGTGCCACCAGCAGACAAGCGGGGGGCTTGGAGACCCAGTACTTC. Translating gives CATSRQAGGLETQYF.

The rearrangement links TRBV19 to TRBJ1-1, with D unclear. The germline V and J ends were trimmed by 6 bases and 1 base, with 9 bases remaining between them. CDR1 is LNHDA, CDR2 SQIVND, per germline (reference sequence). The length of the CDR3 is 13 residues. As DNA, the CDR3 is TGTGCCAGTAGGCAGGATGCGAACACTGAAGCTTTCTTT. It yields the protein CASRQDANTEAFF.

The chain joins TRBV5-1 to TRBJ1-5; D remains unclear. The length of the CDR3 is 14 residues. Germline-derived CDR1 and CDR2 are SGHRS and YFSETQ. V was trimmed by 0 bases and J by 7 bases, leaving 11 bases between them. CDR3 residues: CASSLDVGEQPQHF. CDR3 coding DNA: TGCGCCAGCAGCTTGGATGTCGGGGAACAGCCCCAGCATTTT.

The table lists this clone with a count of one. The V call is TRBV28, the J call TRBJ1-2; D is unresolved. CDR1 is MDHEN, CDR2 SYDVKM, per germline. Trimming took 3 bases from V and 6 from J, leaving 11 bases between them. CDR3 length: 13 amino acids. The chain's CDR3 is CASSLEQLHGYTF. CDR3 coding DNA: TGTGCCAGCAGTTTGGAACAGCTCCATGGCTACACCTTC.

This clone was detected a few times. The rearrangement uses TRBV2 and TRBJ1-5, with D perhaps matching TRBD1 (6 bases). This CDR3 contains 13 residues. The V end lost 3 bases, the J end lost 9 bases, and 12 bases lay between the germline ends. Germline V gene data show CDR1 as SNHLY and CDR2 as FYNNEI. The CDR3 sequence is CASSERRGGPQHF. The CDR3 nucleotides are TGTGCCAGCAGTGAGAGGAGGGGGGGGCCCCAGCATTTT. Full variable domain (outside the CDR3, taken from reference TRBV2 and TRBJ1-5): EPEVTQTPSHQVTQMGQEVILRCVPISNHLYFYWYRQILGQKVEFLVSFYNNEISEKSEIFDDQFSVERPDGSNFTLKIRSTKLEDSAMYFCASSERRGGPQHFGDGTRLSIL.

V is TRBV6-5 and J is TRBJ2-1; TRBD2 aligns across 8 bases. The J segment lost 6 bases and the V segment lost 0 bases, leaving 7 bases of the junction unmatched. Germline V gene lookup returns CDR1 MNHEY and CDR2 SVGAGI. The length of the CDR3 is 16 residues. CDR3 sequence reads: CASSYSERGSGNEQFF. The DNA of the CDR3 is TGTGCCAGCAGTTACTCGGAGCGGGGGTCGGGCAATGAGCAGTTCTTC.

This chain links TRBV27 with TRBJ1-1; the D is unclear. The CDR3 is 13 residues long. The germline V gene encodes CDR1 MNHEY and CDR2 SMNVEV (reference sequence). The V and J ends lost 1 base and 3 bases respectively, with 6 bases between them. The CDR3 nucleotides read TGTGCCAGCAGTTTATATGTATACACTGAAGCTTTCTTT. Translation gives CASSLYVYTEAFF.

This chain joins TRBV3-1 (or the pseudogene TRBV3-2) and TRBJ1-2; D is unresolved. V lost 0 bases and J 4 bases, leaving 9 bases between the germline ends. Germline CDR1 and CDR2: LGHDT and YNNKEL (reference sequence). CDR3 length equals 14 residues. The CDR3 DNA follows: TGTGCCAGCAGCCAAGATCTTCAGGCCTATGGCTACACCTTC. The encoded protein is CASSQDLQAYGYTF.

The chain recombines TRBV28 with TRBJ2-5, with 7 bases aligning to TRBD2. The length of the CDR3 is 15 residues. V lost 3 bases, J lost 2 bases, and 6 bases stayed unmatched. Germline V gene data show CDR1 as MDHEN and CDR2 as SYDVKM. CDR3 DNA sequence: TGTGCCAGCAGTTTGCAAGGGACTATACAAGAGACCCAGTACTTC. Translating gives CASSLQGTIQETQYF.

This clone was observed a handful of times. V gene TRBV18 combines with J gene TRBJ1-2; D remains unclear. Trimming left V 3 bases short and J 10 bases short, with 12 bases between. The CDR3 spans 12 residues. CDR1 KGHSH and CDR2 LQKENI come from the germline V gene. The CDR3 sequence: CASSPTDYVYTF. CDR3 coding DNA: TGTGCCAGCTCACCTACAGACTACGTCTACACCTTC.

The chain uses TRBV9 and TRBJ2-1, with 9 bases identical to TRBD1. With 4 bases clipped from V and 6 bases from J, the junction kept 14 bases outside the gene matches. Germline loops: CDR1 SGDLS, CDR2 YYNGEE. CDR3 size: 17 residues. The CDR3 region is CASSQSRDREWGNEQFF. The CDR3 bases are TGTGCCAGCAGCCAGTCCCGGGACAGGGAATGGGGCAATGAGCAGTTCTTC.

V and J are TRBV18 and TRBJ1-2; 8 positions agree with TRBD1. This CDR3 comprises 14 residues. Germline CDR1 reads KGHSH; CDR2 reads LQKENI. V lost 3 bases and J lost 4; bases outside the gene matches: 4. The CDR3 sequence: CASSPGQDLYGYTF. The DNA for the CDR3 is TGTGCCAGCTCACCGGGACAGGACCTCTATGGCTACACCTTC. Drawing the rest from reference TRBV18 and TRBJ1-2, the complete variable domain is NAGVMQNPRHLVRRRGQEARLRCSPMKGHSHVYWYRQLPEEGLKFMVYLQKENIIDESGMPKERFSAEFPKEGPSILRIQQVVRGDSAAYFCASSPGQDLYGYTFGSGTRLTVV.

The V and J genes are TRBV29-1 and TRBJ1-4; TRBD1 agrees at 7 bases. The V gene end was trimmed by 3 bases and the J gene end by 8 bases; junction bases not matched to a gene: 6. The V gene's germline CDR1 is SQVTM and CDR2 ANQGSEA. CDR3 length equals 13 residues. The CDR3 loop is CSVDASGGEKLFF. CDR3 bases: TGCAGCGTTGATGCGTCAGGGGGGGAAAAACTGTTTTTT.

CDR3: CASSYYGQDYGYTF. The CDR3 DNA reads as TGTGCCAGCAGTTACTACGGACAGGATTATGGCTACACCTTC. The gene calls are TRBV6-5 and TRBJ1-2; 7 nucleotides line up with TRBD1. After removal of 1 base from V and 5 bases from J, the junction contained 4 bases not matched to a gene. CDR3 size: 14 residues. Germline-derived CDR1 and CDR2 are MNHEY and SVGAGI.